These 2 T cell receptor beta chains were all obtained from the same sample, sequenced in a study of T cell repertoires in cytomegalovirus infection. These receptors lack a known antigen. TCRdb ran MiXCR on the reads and lists one entry per CDR3 protein. The data contain approximately 34,000 distinct CDR3 sequences, just over 50% of them singletons. Sequences were derived from CD8+ T cells from cultured PBMCs, sampled from culture after CMV antigen stimulation. These receptors were taken from a human donor in good health (CMV status not recorded). Some clones in this sample may be carry-over from other donors' samples.

This chain connects TRBV7-8 to TRBJ2-3; 8 bases agree with TRBD2. CDR3 length equals 17 residues. Germline-derived CDR1 and CDR2 are SGHVS and FQNEAQ. V lost 1 base, J lost 2 bases, and 8 bases stayed unmatched. The CDR3 loop reads CASSLGSSGNPTDTQYF. The DNA of the CDR3 is TGTGCCAGCAGCTTAGGAAGTAGCGGGAACCCCACAGATACGCAGTATTTT. The whole variable domain, remainder taken from reference TRBV7-8 and TRBJ2-3, is GAGVSQSPRYKVAKRGQDVALRCDPISGHVSLFWYQQALGQGPEFLTYFQNEAQLDKSGLPSDRFFAERPEGSVSTLKIQRTQQEDSAVYLCASSLGSSGNPTDTQYFGPGTRLTVL.

This clonotype was seen a handful of times. This sequence joins TRBV12-3 or TRBV12-4 and TRBJ2-3, with TRBD1 identical over 9 bases. J gave up 5 bases and V 7 bases, and 13 bases lay outside the gene matches. There are 16 residues in the CDR3. The CDR3: CASIRGQGASGDTQYF. The CDR3 DNA follows: TGTGCCAGCATTAGGGGACAGGGAGCCTCGGGAGATACGCAGTATTTT.